What follows are 16 T cell receptor beta chains derived from one specimen sequenced in a study of CD8+ T cells in alopecia areata. The authors extracted RNA and reverse transcribed it into cDNA as the sequencing template. Profiled with immunoSEQ multiplex PCR; TCRdb holds only in-frame clones, not every one. The table includes approximately 54,000 clones, 90% to 97% detected once. Sequenced here: CD8+ T cells sorted from blood, sampled at week 0. These receptors all stem from a human donor with alopecia areata.

The chain employs TRBV7-2 and TRBJ2-3, with 14 bases matching TRBD2. CDR1 and CDR2 (germline): SGHTA, FQGNSA. The CDR3 sequence is 19 residues long. Germline trimming cut 0 bases from V and 6 bases from J; bases unmatched to any gene: 11. The CDR3 DNA reads as TGTGCCAGCAGCTTAGCGCTAGGGACTAGCGGGGGCGACCGGGATACGCAGTATTTT. This encodes CASSLALGTSGGDRDTQYF.

CDR3 in DNA: TGTGCCAGCAGCTTATCATACGGGGAGCTGTTTTTT. The encoded protein is CASSLSYGELFF. The J gene is TRBJ2-2, the V gene TRBV13, with D unclear. The CDR3 runs 12 residues. Trimming removed 2 bases at V and 7 bases at J, with 5 bases between. Germline CDR1 and CDR2: PRHDT and FYEKMQ (reference sequence). The entire variable domain, with the rest obtained from reference TRBV13 and TRBJ2-2, is as follows: AAGVIQSPRHLIKEKRETATLKCYPIPRHDTVYWYQQGPGQDPQFLISFYEKMQSDKGSIPDRFSAQQFSDYHSELNMSSLELGDSALYFCASSLSYGELFFGEGSRLTVL.

This rearrangement joins TRBV11-3 to TRBJ2-1; 7 bases are shared with TRBD2. V gave up 0 bases and J gave up 8 bases; unmatched junction bases: 4. Germline V gene data show CDR1 as SGHNT and CDR2 as YENEEA. The CDR3 runs 14 residues. CDR3 coding DNA: TGTGCCAGCAGCTTAGAGACTAGCAGGGATGAGCAGTTCTTC. Translating gives CASSLETSRDEQFF.

This CDR3 is CASSLSANGYGYTF. In nucleotides, the CDR3 is TGTGCCAGCAGTTTATCGGCGAACGGCTATGGCTACACCTTC. The chain uses TRBV27 and TRBJ1-2; D is uncertain. The V and J ends lost 0 bases and 4 bases respectively, with 9 bases between them. The CDR3 spans 14 residues. Germline values: CDR1 MNHEY, CDR2 SMNVEV (reference sequence).

This chain connects TRBV5-1 to TRBJ2-5; D not certain. The germline CDR1 and CDR2 sequences are SGHRS and YFSETQ. V gave up 6 bases and J gave up 3 bases, with 12 bases separating them. CDR3 size: 13 residues. As DNA, the CDR3 is TGCGCCAGCATGAAACTTGGGGAAGAGACCCAGTACTTC. Translated, it gives CASMKLGEETQYF.

Here the CDR3 reads CASSRRTGPNEQYF. CDR3 sequence (DNA): TGTGCCAGTAGTCGACGGACAGGGCCAAACGAGCAGTACTTC. V usage is TRBV19 and J usage is TRBJ2-7; 8 bases map to TRBD1. CDR3 length equals 14 residues. Germline CDR1 and CDR2: LNHDA and SQIVND (reference sequence). V trimming: 5 bases; J trimming: 5 bases; junction bases outside the gene matches: 8.

This chain connects TRBV5-4 to TRBJ2-7; D is uncertain. V gave up 3 bases and J gave up 2 bases, with 12 bases separating them. Per germline, CDR1 SGHNT and CDR2 YYREEE (reference sequence). This CDR3 is 14 amino acids long. The DNA for the CDR3 is TGTGCCAGCAGCTCCCGTGGATCCACCTACGAGCAGTACTTC. Its protein is CASSSRGSTYEQYF.

The V and J genes are TRBV29-1 and TRBJ1-1; a weak D match, TRBD1 (6 bases). The CDR3 has 17 residues. Germline values: CDR1 SQVTM, CDR2 ANQGSEA. V was pared by 4 bases and J by 2 bases, with 23 bases between. CDR3 region: CSVVGGRGANRNTEAFF. As DNA, the CDR3 is TGCAGCGTTGTCGGAGGTCGGGGGGCCAACCGCAACACTGAAGCTTTCTTT.

The genes are TRBV29-1 and TRBJ2-6, with D possibly being TRBD2 (6 bases). The CDR3 spans 17 residues. The germline V and J ends were trimmed by 7 bases and 0 bases, with 19 bases remaining between them. Germline CDR1 and CDR2: SQVTM and ANQGSEA. CDR3 nucleotide sequence: TGCAGCGCTGGAGGGGCAGGGTATTCCTCTGGGGCCAACGTCCTGACTTTC. This encodes CSAGGAGYSSGANVLTF.

This chain uses TRBV29-1 with TRBJ2-1; TRBD2 agrees at 9 bases. Germline assignment: CDR1 SQVTM and CDR2 ANQGSEA. V trimming: 2 bases; J trimming: 0 bases; junction bases outside the gene matches: 5. There are 16 residues in the CDR3. This chain's CDR3 is CSVETIAGASYNEQFF. CDR3 DNA: TGCAGCGTTGAAACCATAGCGGGGGCCTCCTACAATGAGCAGTTCTTC.

CDR3 amino acids: CASSVGLGTYEQYF. The CDR3 DNA reads TGTGCCAGCAGCGTTGGACTAGGGACCTACGAGCAGTACTTC. The rearrangement joins TRBV9 to TRBJ2-7; TRBD2 agrees at 7 bases. Germline V lookup: CDR1 SGDLS, CDR2 YYNGEE. This CDR3 spans 14 amino acids. V lost 2 bases, J lost 2 bases, and 4 bases stayed unmatched.

J is TRBJ1-2 and V is TRBV11-1; TRBD1 agrees at 7 bases. Germline V CDR1 and CDR2: SGHAT, FQDESV (reference sequence). This CDR3 has 15 residues. J lost 1 base, V lost 5 bases, and 7 bases had no gene match. The CDR3 reads CASSTQGIGNYGYTF. The CDR3 DNA reads TGTGCCAGCAGCACACAGGGGATCGGTAACTATGGCTACACCTTC.

The V gene is TRBV4-3, the J gene TRBJ1-4; no reliable D call. Trimming left V 1 base short and J 0 bases short, with 15 bases between. Per the germline V gene, CDR1 is LGHNA and CDR2 is YSLEER. This CDR3 contains 18 residues. CDR3 DNA sequence: TGCGCCAGCAGCCAAGCTGTTAACCACAGATCAACTAATGAAAAACTGTTTTTT. This encodes CASSQAVNHRSTNEKLFF.

The chain recombines TRBV7-2 with TRBJ1-2, with D perhaps TRBD1 (5 bases). Trimming took off 0 bases at V and 4 bases at J, with 12 bases between the two ends. This CDR3 has 15 residues. CDR1 is SGHTA and CDR2 is FQGNSA in the germline V gene. The CDR3 here is CASSLAGDPFYGYTF. The CDR3 nucleotides read TGTGCCAGCAGCTTAGCCGGGGACCCGTTCTATGGCTACACCTTC.

This clone was detected once. This chain connects TRBV9 to TRBJ2-1; D unclear. Trimming took 3 bases from V and 2 from J, leaving 6 bases between them. Looked up from germline, CDR1 is SGDLS and CDR2 is YYNGEE. The CDR3 totals 13 residues. DNA of the CDR3: TGTGCCAGCAGCGGCCTACCCTACAATGAGCAGTTCTTC. This sequence encodes CASSGLPYNEQFF. The full variable domain, with the rest looked up from reference TRBV9 and TRBJ2-1, is DSGVTQTPKHLITATGQRVTLRCSPRSGDLSVYWYQQSLDQGLQFLIQYYNGEERAKGNILERFSAQQFPDLHSELNLSSLELGDSALYFCASSGLPYNEQFFGPGTRLTVL.

This clone is a singleton in its sample. V gene TRBV7-3 combines with J gene TRBJ2-1, with 9 bases matching TRBD2. The trim removed 4 bases at V and 4 bases at J, leaving 8 bases unmatched. CDR1 is SGHTA, CDR2 FQGTGA, per germline. This CDR3 has 16 residues. The CDR3 DNA reads TGTGCCAGCAGCTCGATAGCGGGGGTGAAATACAATGAGCAGTTCTTC. Encoded protein: CASSSIAGVKYNEQFF.